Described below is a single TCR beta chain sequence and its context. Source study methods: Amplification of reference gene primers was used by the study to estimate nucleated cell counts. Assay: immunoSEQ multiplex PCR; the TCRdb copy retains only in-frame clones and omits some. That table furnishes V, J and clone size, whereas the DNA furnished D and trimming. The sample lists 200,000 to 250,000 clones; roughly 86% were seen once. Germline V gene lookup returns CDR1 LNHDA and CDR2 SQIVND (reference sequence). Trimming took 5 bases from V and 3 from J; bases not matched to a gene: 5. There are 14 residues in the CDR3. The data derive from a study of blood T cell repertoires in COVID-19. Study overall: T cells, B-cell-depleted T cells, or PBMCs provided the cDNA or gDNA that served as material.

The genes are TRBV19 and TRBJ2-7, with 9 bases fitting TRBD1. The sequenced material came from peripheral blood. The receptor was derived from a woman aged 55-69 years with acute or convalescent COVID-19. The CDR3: CASSSGQGRYEQYF. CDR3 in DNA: TGTGCCAGTAGTTCGGGACAGGGTCGCTACGAGCAGTACTTC.